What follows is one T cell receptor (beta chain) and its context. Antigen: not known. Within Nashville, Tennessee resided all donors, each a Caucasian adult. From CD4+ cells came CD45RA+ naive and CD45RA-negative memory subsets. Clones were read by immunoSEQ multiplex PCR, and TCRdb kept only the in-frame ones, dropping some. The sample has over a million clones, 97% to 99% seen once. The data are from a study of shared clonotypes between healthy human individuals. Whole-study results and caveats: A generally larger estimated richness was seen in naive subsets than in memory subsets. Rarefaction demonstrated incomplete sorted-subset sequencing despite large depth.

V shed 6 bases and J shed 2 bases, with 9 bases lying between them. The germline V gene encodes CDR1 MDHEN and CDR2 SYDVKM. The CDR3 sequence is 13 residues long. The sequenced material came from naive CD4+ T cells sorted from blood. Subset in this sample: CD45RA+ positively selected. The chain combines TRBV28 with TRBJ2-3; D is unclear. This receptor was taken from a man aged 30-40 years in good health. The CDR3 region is CASSVPPTDTQYF. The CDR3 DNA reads TGTGCCAGCAGCGTTCCTCCCACAGATACGCAGTATTTT.